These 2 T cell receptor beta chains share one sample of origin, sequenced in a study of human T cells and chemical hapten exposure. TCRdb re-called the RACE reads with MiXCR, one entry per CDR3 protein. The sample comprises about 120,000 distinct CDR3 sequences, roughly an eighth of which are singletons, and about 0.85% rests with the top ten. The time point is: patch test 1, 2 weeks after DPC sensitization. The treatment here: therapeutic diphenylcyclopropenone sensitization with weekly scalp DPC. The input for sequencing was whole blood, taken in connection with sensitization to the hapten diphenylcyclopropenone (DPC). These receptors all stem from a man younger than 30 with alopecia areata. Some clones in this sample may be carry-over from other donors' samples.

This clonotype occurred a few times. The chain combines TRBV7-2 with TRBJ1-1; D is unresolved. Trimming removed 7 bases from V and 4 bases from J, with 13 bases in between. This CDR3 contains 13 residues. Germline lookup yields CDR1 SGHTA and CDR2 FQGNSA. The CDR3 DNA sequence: TGTGCCAGCATCGAGCGGGTGGTCACTGAAGCTTTCTTT. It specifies CASIERVVTEAFF.

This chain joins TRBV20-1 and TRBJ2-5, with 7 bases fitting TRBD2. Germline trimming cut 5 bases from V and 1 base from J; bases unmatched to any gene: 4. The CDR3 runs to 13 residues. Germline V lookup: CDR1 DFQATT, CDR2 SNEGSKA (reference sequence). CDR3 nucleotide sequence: TGCAGTGCTGCTGGGACTACCCAAGAGACCCAGTACTTC. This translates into CSAAGTTQETQYF.